This T cell receptor (beta chain) was sequenced during a study of blood T cell repertoires in COVID-19 (TCRdb year 2020). General notes on the study: Collaborator samples came from the United States, Italy and Spain and covered acute and convalescent phases of COVID-19. Nearly every sample came with metadata listing a de-identified subject ID, COVID-19 status, age in years and sex. Deeply sampled blood TCRbeta repertoires from subjects exposed to, actively infected with, or recovered from COVID-19 were included in the dataset. The samples were drawn from two sources: the first 160 participants of the ongoing ImmuneRACE study, and over 1,000 subjects contributed by 6 global collaborators. The prospective study material was composed of cDNA or gDNA derived from T cells, B-cell-depleted T cells, or PBMCs. A freely available public database, intended as a resource for researchers studying the immune response to SARS-CoV-2, is where the repertoires were released. Where available, HLA class I and class II types were obtained from metadata supplied by the sample provider rather than from assay-based typing. General study outcomes and caveats: Clinical and demographic metadata were provided uncurated, with the amount varying by source and participant.

With regard to this clone: This clone's antigen is unknown. Qualities for individual bases were not recorded, and no much larger clone is one base off.

The CDR3 runs 15 residues from the cysteine to the phenylalanine. Only the CDR3 part of the read is kept: 45 bases, read in frame from the first base. V loses 6 bases, J loses 7 bases, and the germline ends lie 17 bases apart. Per the germline V gene, SGHRS is the CDR1 and YFSETQ is the CDR2. TCRbeta CDR3 regions were amplified from genomic DNA using the immunoSEQ Assay, a bias-controlled multiplex PCR. As for how the authors treated the data: The number of nucleated cells in each sample was estimated from the amplification of reference gene primers within the assay. To quantify the absolute abundance of each unique TCRbeta CDR3 rearrangement, sequence reads were collapsed and filtered. For each sample, productive Simpson clonality was calculated as the square root of Simpson's diversity index across productive rearrangements. This is the immuneACCESS table as TCRdb keeps it, with only in-frame sequences that have V and J called. A part of the clones is gone; compared with another copy, unresolved V genes explain less than half, and the rest is unexplained. Clone size and the V and J calls come from that table; the DNA yielded D and trimming. The sample profile shows approximately 300,000 clones; roughly 84% of them were found once. 0.7% to 0.9% of the sample is taken by the ten largest.

At one collaborating source in Seattle, patients were enrolled during active infection and were followed longitudinally through the course of disease. Whole blood was collected in K2EDTA tubes by collaborating institutions according to the institutions' own protocols. For TCRbeta analysis, collaborator samples were shipped as frozen whole blood, as isolated PBMCs, or as DNA extracted from either sample type. This receptor was taken from a human donor with COVID-19, enrolled during active disease. The donor label of this sample is uncertain. This sequence uses TRBV5-1 and TRBJ1-6; no confident D gene assignment can be made. The specimen was peripheral blood. The DNA sequence follows: TGCGCCAGCACCTTAACCAACGCGGGAAATTCACCCCTCCACTTT. Its product reads: CASTLTNAGNSPLHF.